The following is a T cell receptor (beta chain) sequence with its context. The sample originates from a study of CD8+ T cells in alopecia areata. The V end was cut by 5 bases, the J end by 3 bases, with 14 bases between. Per germline, CDR1 SQVTM and CDR2 ANQGSEA. The CDR3 covers 15 residues. cDNA prepared by RNA extraction and subsequent reverse transcription served as the template for sequencing. Clones were read by immunoSEQ multiplex PCR, and TCRdb kept only the in-frame ones, dropping some. Here the sample spans 140,000 to 150,000 clones, roughly 62% being singletons. The clonotype was recovered from a human donor with alopecia areata. Sequencing used CD4+ T cells sorted from blood, obtained at week 0. The V gene is TRBV29-1, the J gene TRBJ2-6; D uncertain. CDR3 nucleotides: TGCAGCGTTTTGGATGTCGGGCTTGGGGCCAACGTCCTGACTTTC. It specifies CSVLDVGLGANVLTF.